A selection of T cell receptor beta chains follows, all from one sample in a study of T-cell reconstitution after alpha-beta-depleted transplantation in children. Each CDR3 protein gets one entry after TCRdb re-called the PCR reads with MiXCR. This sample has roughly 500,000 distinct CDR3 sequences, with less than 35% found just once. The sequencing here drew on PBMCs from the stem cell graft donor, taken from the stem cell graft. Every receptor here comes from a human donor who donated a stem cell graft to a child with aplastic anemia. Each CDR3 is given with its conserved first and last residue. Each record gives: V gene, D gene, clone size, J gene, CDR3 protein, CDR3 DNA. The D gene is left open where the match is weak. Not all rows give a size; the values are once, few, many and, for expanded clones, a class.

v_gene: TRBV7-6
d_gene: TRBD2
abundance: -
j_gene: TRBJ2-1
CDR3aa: CASSLVGLAGGPVEQFF
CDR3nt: TGTGCCAGCAGCTTAGTGGGGCTAGCGGGAGGGCCAGTTGAGCAGTTCTTC

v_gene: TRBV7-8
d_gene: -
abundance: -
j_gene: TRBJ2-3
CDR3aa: CASSFGGARADTQYF
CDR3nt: TGTGCCAGCAGCTTCGGCGGGGCAAGGGCAGATACGCAGTATTTT

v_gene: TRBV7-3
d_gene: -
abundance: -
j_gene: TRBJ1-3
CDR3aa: CASSLRFRSSGNTIYF
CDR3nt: TGTGCCAGCAGCTTAAGGTTTCGGAGCTCTGGAAACACCATATATTTT

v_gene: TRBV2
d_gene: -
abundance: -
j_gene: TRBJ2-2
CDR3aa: CASTNKNTGELFF
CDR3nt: TGTGCCAGCACCAATAAGAACACCGGGGAGCTGTTTTTT

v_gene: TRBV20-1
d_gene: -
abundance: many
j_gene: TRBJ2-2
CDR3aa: CSASRSTGELFF
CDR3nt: TGCAGTGCTAGTCGAAGCACCGGGGAGCTGTTTTTT

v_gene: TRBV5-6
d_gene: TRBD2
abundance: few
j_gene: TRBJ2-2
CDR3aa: CASSLTAGGRPGELFF
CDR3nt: TGTGCCAGCAGCTTGACCGCGGGAGGTCGTCCCGGGGAGCTGTTTTTT

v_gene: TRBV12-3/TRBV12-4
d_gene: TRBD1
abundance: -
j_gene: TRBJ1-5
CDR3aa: CASSLTGGANQPQHF
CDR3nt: TGTGCCAGCAGCCTGACAGGGGGAGCAAATCAGCCCCAGCATTTT

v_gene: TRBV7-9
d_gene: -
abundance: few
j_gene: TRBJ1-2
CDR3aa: CASSLGLNSGYTF
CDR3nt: TGTGCCAGCAGCTTAGGTTTGAACTCTGGCTACACCTTC

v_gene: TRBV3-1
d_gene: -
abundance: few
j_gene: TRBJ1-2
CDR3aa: CASSQDAGGGYTF
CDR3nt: TGTGCCAGCAGCCAAGATGCAGGCGGTGGCTACACCTTC

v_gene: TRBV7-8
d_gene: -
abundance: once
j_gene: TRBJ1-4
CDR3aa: CASTLGTPREKLFF
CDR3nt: TGTGCCAGCACCCTAGGTACCCCGCGCGAAAAACTGTTTTTT

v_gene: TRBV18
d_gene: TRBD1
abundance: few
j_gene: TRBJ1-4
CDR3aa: CASSPLGTGEEKLFF
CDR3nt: TGTGCCAGCTCACCACTCGGGACAGGGGAGGAAAAACTGTTTTTT

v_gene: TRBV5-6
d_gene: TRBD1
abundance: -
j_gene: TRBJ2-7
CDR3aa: CASSPGLTGGRNEQYF
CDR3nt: TGTGCCAGCAGCCCCGGCCTGACAGGGGGCAGGAACGAGCAGTACTTC

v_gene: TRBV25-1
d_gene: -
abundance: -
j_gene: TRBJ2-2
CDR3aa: CASSQPRPNTGELFF
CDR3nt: TGTGCCAGCAGTCAGCCCAGACCGAACACCGGGGAGCTGTTTTTT

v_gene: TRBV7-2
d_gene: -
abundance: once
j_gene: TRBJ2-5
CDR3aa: CASSLAGGVRETQYF
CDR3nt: TGTGCCAGCAGCTTAGCGGGTGGGGTTCGAGAGACCCAGTACTTC

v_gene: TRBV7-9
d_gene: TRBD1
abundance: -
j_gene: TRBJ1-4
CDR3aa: CASSPFRTGDRYEKLFF
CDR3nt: TGTGCCAGCAGCCCTTTTAGGACAGGGGACCGGTATGAAAAACTGTTTTTT

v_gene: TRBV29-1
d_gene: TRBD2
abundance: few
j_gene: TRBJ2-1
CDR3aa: CSVEGLAGALSYNEQFF
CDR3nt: TGCAGCGTTGAGGGACTAGCGGGCGCCCTCTCCTACAATGAGCAGTTCTTC

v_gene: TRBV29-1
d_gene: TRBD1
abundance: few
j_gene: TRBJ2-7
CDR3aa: CSVGQGAGEQYF
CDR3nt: TGCAGCGTTGGACAGGGGGCAGGCGAGCAGTACTTC

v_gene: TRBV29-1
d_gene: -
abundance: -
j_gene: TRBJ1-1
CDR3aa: CSVEGRGSNTEAFF
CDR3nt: TGCAGCGTTGAGGGCAGGGGCTCGAACACTGAAGCTTTCTTT

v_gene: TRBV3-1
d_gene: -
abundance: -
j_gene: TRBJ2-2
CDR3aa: CASSQDQVGGELFF
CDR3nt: TGTGCCAGCAGCCAAGATCAAGTCGGGGGGGAGCTGTTTTTT

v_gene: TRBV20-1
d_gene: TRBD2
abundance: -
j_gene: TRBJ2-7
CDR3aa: CSAYATSGLSYEQYF
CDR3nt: TGCAGTGCCTATGCCACTAGCGGGCTATCCTACGAGCAGTACTTC

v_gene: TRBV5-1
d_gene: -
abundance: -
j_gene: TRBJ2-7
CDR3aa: CASSFVRADTYEQYF
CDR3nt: TGCGCCAGCAGCTTCGTCCGGGCCGATACCTACGAGCAGTACTTC

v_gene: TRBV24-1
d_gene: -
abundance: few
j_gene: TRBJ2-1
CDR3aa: CATSDPIDVEYNEQFF
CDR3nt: TGTGCCACCAGTGATCCAATAGACGTGGAATACAATGAGCAGTTCTTC

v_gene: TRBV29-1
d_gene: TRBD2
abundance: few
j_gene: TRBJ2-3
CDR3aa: CSVELVGGEGGPSDTQYF
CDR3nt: TGCAGCGTTGAACTCGTCGGCGGGGAGGGAGGGCCCTCAGATACGCAGTATTTT

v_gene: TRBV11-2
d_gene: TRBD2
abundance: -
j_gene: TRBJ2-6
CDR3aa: CASREGLAGGPSGANVLTF
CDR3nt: TGTGCCAGCCGCGAGGGACTAGCGGGAGGGCCCTCTGGGGCCAACGTCCTGACTTTC

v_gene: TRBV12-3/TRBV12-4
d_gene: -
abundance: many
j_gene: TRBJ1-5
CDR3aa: CASRRGGNQPQHF
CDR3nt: TGTGCCAGCCGCAGGGGTGGCAATCAGCCCCAGCATTTT

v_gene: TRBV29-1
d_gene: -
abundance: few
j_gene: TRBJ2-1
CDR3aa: CSVGGQVYNEQFF
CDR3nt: TGCAGCGTTGGAGGCCAGGTGTACAATGAGCAGTTCTTC

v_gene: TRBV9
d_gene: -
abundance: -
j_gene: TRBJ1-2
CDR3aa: CASSVRTNYGYTF
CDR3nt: TGTGCCAGCAGCGTCCGGACTAACTATGGCTACACCTTC

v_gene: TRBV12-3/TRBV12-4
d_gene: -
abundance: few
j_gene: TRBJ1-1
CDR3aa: CASSRQSLSTEAFF
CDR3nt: TGTGCCAGCAGTCGACAGTCCCTAAGCACTGAAGCTTTCTTT

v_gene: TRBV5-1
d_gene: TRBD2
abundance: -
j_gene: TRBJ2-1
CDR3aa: CASSLGSSGSGEQFF
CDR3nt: TGCGCCAGCAGCTTGGGGTCTAGCGGGAGTGGTGAGCAGTTCTTC

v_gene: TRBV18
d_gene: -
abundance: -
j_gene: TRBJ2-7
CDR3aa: CATLRGRGSYEQYF
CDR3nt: TGTGCCACCTTACGGGGACGGGGATCCTACGAGCAGTACTTC

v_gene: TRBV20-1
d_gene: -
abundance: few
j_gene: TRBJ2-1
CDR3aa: CSASSPSIDEQFF
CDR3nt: TGCAGTGCTAGTTCGCCCTCTATCGATGAGCAGTTCTTC

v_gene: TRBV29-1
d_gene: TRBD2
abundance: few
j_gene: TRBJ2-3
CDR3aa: CSVEQGGFSDTQYF
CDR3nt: TGCAGCGTCGAGCAGGGAGGGTTTTCAGATACGCAGTATTTT

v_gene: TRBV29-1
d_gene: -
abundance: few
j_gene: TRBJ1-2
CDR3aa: CSVAPQGSSYGYTF
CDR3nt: TGCAGCGTTGCACCGCAGGGGAGTTCTTATGGCTACACCTTC

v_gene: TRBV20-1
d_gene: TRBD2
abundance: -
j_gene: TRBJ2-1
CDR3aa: CSARVELAGGGAYNEQFF
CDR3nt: TGCAGTGCTAGAGTGGAACTAGCGGGGGGAGGCGCCTACAATGAGCAGTTCTTC

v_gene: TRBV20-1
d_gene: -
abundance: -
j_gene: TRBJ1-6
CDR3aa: CSARGQGNSPLHF
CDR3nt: TGCAGTGCTAGAGGGCAGGGTAATTCACCCCTCCACTTT

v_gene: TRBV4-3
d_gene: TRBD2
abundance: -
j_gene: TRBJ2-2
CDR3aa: CASSQDGAGGPHTGELFF
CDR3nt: TGCGCCAGCAGCCAAGACGGAGCGGGAGGGCCCCACACCGGGGAGCTGTTTTTT

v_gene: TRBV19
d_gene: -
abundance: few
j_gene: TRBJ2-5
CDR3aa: CASSITGGGETQYF
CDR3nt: TGTGCCAGTAGTATAACAGGAGGGGGAGAGACCCAGTACTTC

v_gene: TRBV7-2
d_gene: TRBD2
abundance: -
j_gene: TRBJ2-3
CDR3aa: CASSELAGEVHTQYF
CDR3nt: TGTGCCAGCAGTGAATTAGCGGGAGAGGTCCATACGCAGTATTTT

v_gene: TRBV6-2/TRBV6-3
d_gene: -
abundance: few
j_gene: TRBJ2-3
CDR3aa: CASSSLTGSWDTQYF
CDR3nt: TGTGCCAGCAGTTCCCTGACAGGCAGTTGGGATACGCAGTATTTT

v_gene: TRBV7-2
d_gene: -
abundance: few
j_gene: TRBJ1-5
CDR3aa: CASRKTGIDQPQHF
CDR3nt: TGTGCCAGCAGAAAAACGGGGATTGATCAGCCCCAGCATTTT

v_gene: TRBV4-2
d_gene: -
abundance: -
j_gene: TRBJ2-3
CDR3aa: CASSQVLRGTDTQYF
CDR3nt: TGTGCCAGCAGCCAAGTACTGAGAGGAACGGATACGCAGTATTTT

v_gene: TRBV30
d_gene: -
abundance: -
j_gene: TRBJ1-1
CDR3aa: CAWSHPPGEAFF
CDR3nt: TGTGCCTGGAGTCATCCCCCAGGGGAAGCTTTCTTT

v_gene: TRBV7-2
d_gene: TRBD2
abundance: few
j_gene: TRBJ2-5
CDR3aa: CASSLGGLAVRETQYF
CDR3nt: TGTGCCAGCAGCTTAGGTGGACTAGCGGTACGAGAGACCCAGTACTTC

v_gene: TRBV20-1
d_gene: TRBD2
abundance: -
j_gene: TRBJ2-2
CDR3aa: CSVAHTSGRFDTGELFF
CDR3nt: TGCAGTGTTGCCCATACTAGCGGGAGATTCGACACCGGGGAGCTGTTTTTT

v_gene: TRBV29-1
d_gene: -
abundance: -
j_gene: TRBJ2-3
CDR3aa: CSVDGVSDTQYF
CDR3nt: TGCAGCGTTGATGGGGTCTCAGATACGCAGTATTTT

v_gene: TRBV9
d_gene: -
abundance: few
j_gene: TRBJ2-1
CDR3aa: CASSPLGPSSYNEQFF
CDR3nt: TGTGCCAGCAGCCCCTTAGGCCCGAGCTCCTACAATGAGCAGTTCTTC

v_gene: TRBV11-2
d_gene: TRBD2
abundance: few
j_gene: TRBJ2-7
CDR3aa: CASSLRALAGGPSNEQYF
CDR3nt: TGTGCCAGCAGCTTGAGGGCCCTAGCGGGAGGGCCTAGTAACGAGCAGTACTTC

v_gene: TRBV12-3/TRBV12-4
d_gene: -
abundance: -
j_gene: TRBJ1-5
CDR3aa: CASSLTGQGYQPQHF
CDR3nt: TGTGCCAGCAGTTTAACGGGGCAGGGGTATCAGCCCCAGCATTTT

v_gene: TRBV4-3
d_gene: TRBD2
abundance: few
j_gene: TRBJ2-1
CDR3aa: CASSQVLAAYNEQFF
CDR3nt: TGCGCCAGCAGCCAAGTACTAGCGGCGTACAATGAGCAGTTCTTC

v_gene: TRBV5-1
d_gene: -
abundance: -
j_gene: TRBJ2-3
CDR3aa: CASSPGSVVDTDTQYF
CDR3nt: TGCGCCAGCAGCCCGGGCAGCGTTGTCGACACAGATACGCAGTATTTT

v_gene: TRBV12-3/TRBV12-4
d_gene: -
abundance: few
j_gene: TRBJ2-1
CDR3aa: CASSSNNKYEQFF
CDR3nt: TGTGCCAGCAGCTCTAATAACAAGTATGAGCAGTTCTTC

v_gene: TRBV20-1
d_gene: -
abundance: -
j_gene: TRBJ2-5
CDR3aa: CSADRQETQYF
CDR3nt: TGCAGTGCGGACAGACAAGAGACCCAGTACTTC

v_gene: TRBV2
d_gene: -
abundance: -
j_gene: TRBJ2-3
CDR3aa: CASTAQYF
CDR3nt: TGTGCCAGCACGGCGCAGTATTTT

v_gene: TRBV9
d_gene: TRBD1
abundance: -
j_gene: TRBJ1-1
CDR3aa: CASSVRDRVITEAFF
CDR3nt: TGTGCCAGCAGCGTTAGGGACAGGGTGATCACTGAAGCTTTCTTT

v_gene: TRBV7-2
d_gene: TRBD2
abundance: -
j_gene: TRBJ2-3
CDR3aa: CASSFYSGGSTDTQYF
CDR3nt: TGTGCCAGCAGCTTCTATAGCGGGGGAAGCACAGATACGCAGTATTTT